These 29 T cell receptor beta chains were all obtained from the same sample, sequenced in a study of blood T cell repertoires in COVID-19. Assay used: immunoSEQ multiplex PCR; TCRdb lists only in-frame clones, some missing. The table has some 250,000 clones, about nine tenths seen once. The material sequenced was peripheral blood. These receptors originate from a man aged 55 to 70 with acute or convalescent COVID-19.

The table lists this clone with a few counts. The chain couples TRBV5-4 to TRBJ2-1, with D possibly being TRBD2 (5 bases). The V end was cut by 4 bases, the J end by 5 bases, with 16 bases between. This CDR3 contains 15 residues. CDR1 and CDR2 from the germline V gene are SGHNT and YYREEE (reference sequence). CDR3: CASSQDLATNNEQFF. The CDR3 bases are TGTGCCAGCAGCCAGGACTTGGCTACGAACAATGAGCAGTTCTTC.

This clone was counted between two and nine times. The rearrangement uses TRBV19 and TRBJ2-7, with 8 bases matching TRBD2. Germline V gene data show CDR1 as LNHDA and CDR2 as SQIVND (reference sequence). CDR3 size: 15 residues. The V segment lost 1 base and the J segment 3 bases; nucleotides outside the gene matches: 5. The CDR3 bases are TGTGCCAGTAGTATAGGGACCGGGAGGGGCTACGAGCAGTACTTC. Translation: CASSIGTGRGYEQYF.

The CDR3 coding sequence is TGTGCCAGCTCCACCGCAGGGACAGGGAATTCACCCCTCCACTTT. Translated, it gives CASSTAGTGNSPLHF. The rearrangement uses TRBV18 and TRBJ1-6; 9 positions agree with TRBD1. From germline, CDR1 is KGHSH and CDR2 LQKENI. V shed 6 bases, J shed 7 bases, and the junction held 7 bases outside the gene matches. The length of the CDR3 is 15 residues. The full variable domain, with the rest looked up from reference TRBV18 and TRBJ1-6, is NAGVMQNPRHLVRRRGQEARLRCSPMKGHSHVYWYRQLPEEGLKFMVYLQKENIIDESGMPKERFSAEFPKEGPSILRIQQVVRGDSAAYFCASSTAGTGNSPLHFGNGTRLTVT.

This chain joins TRBV19 and TRBJ1-2; D is unresolved. CDR1 and CDR2 from the germline V gene are LNHDA and SQIVND (reference sequence). The V and J ends lost 7 bases and 3 bases respectively, with 15 bases between them. The CDR3 is made up of 14 amino acids. In DNA, the CDR3 is TGTGCCAGTACCAAAAACGGGAAGGACTATGGCTACACCTTC. As protein: CASTKNGKDYGYTF.

The gene calls are TRBV5-8 and TRBJ2-1, with a weak D call TRBD2 (5 bases). The CDR3 runs to 15 residues. The V end lost 4 bases, the J end lost 0 bases, and 11 bases lay between the germline ends. Germline CDR1 is SGHTS and CDR2 is YDEGEE. The CDR3 is CASSGIAISYNEQFF. CDR3 nucleotides: TGTGCCAGCAGCGGAATAGCGATCTCCTACAATGAGCAGTTCTTC.

The rearrangement joins TRBV11-1 to TRBJ2-7; the match to TRBD2 covers 7 bases. This CDR3 contains 16 residues. CDR1 and CDR2 from the germline V gene are SGHAT and FQDESV (reference sequence). V shed 5 bases and J 1 base; nucleotides not matched to a gene: 11. CDR3 coding DNA: TGTGCCAGCAGCCCGCCTCGGCGGGAGCGGTCCTACGAGCAGTACTTC. This gives the protein CASSPPRRERSYEQYF.

This chain joins TRBV5-1 and TRBJ2-3; D is possibly TRBD1 (7 bases). V was shortened by 0 bases and J by 2 bases, with 13 bases between the two germline ends. The germline V gene has CDR1 SGHRS and CDR2 YFSETQ. The CDR3 runs to 16 residues. The CDR3 nucleotides are TGCGCCAGCAGCTTGGAGGGCAGGGGGGCCACAGATACGCAGTATTTT. Translating it yields CASSLEGRGATDTQYF.

The chain is built from TRBV6-2 or TRBV6-3 and TRBJ2-7; 8 nucleotides agree with TRBD2. In germline, CDR1 is MNHEY, CDR2 SVGEGT. V lost 0 bases, J lost 2 bases, and 18 bases stayed unmatched. The length of the CDR3 is 20 residues. This CDR3 is CASSYSGQGVSGTRAYEQYF. For the CDR3, the DNA is TGTGCCAGCAGTTACTCGGGGCAGGGAGTCTCCGGGACTAGGGCCTACGAGCAGTACTTC.

This clone was detected a few times. The sample holds other DNA sequences that translate to the same CDR3. The chain joins TRBV19 to TRBJ1-5; 10 bases align to TRBD1. Germline V CDR1 and CDR2: LNHDA, SQIVND (reference sequence). The CDR3 sequence is 17 residues long. V lost 3 bases and J lost 0; bases outside the gene matches: 5. CDR3 loop: CASSIGTGDYSNQPQHF. In DNA form, the CDR3 reads TGTGCCAGTAGTATCGGGACAGGGGATTATAGCAATCAGCCCCAGCATTTT.

V usage is TRBV10-3 and J usage is TRBJ1-6, with a possible D match to TRBD1 (5 bases). From germline, CDR1 is ENHRY and CDR2 SYGVKD. CDR3 length: 13 amino acids. Between the trimmed V and J ends, which lost 6 bases and 5 bases, there was a span of 8 bases. The CDR3 DNA reads TGTGCCATCAGCTTGACAGATAATTCACCCCTCCACTTT. Translation: CAISLTDNSPLHF.

The gene calls are TRBV10-3 and TRBJ2-1; 11 bases are a match to TRBD2. After removal of 6 bases from V and 7 bases from J, the junction contained 5 bases not matched to a gene. From germline, CDR1 is ENHRY and CDR2 SYGVKD. There are 14 residues in the CDR3. CDR3 sequence (DNA): TGTGCCATCAGGGGGACTAGCGGCCTGAATGAGCAGTTCTTC. This codes for CAIRGTSGLNEQFF.

The CDR3, as DNA: TGTGCCAGTATATTGACAGGGACGGGGGATGAGCAGTTCTTC. Encoded protein: CASILTGTGDEQFF. The gene calls are TRBV19 and TRBJ2-1, with D perhaps matching TRBD1 (7 bases). V was trimmed by 7 bases and J by 8 bases, leaving 18 bases between them. The CDR3 loop spans 14 amino acids. In germline, CDR1 is LNHDA, CDR2 SQIVND (reference sequence).

V gene TRBV18 combines with J gene TRBJ2-7, with 8 bases fitting TRBD2. The junction had 7 bases not matched to a gene; V was cut back by 3 bases and J by 3 bases. The CDR3 consists of 15 residues. Germline V CDR1 and CDR2: KGHSH, LQKENI. CDR3 coding DNA: TGTGCCAGCTCACCGGATGGCCTAGCGGGCTACGAGCAGTACTTC. Translation gives CASSPDGLAGYEQYF.

The V call is TRBV5-1, the J call TRBJ1-1; TRBD1 agrees at 7 bases. Germline lookup yields CDR1 SGHRS and CDR2 YFSETQ. Losses at the gene ends were 4 bases for V and 0 bases for J; bases not matched to a gene: 6. The CDR3 sequence is 15 residues long. The CDR3 nucleotides are TGCGCCAGCAGCCCCCGACAGGGCATGAACACTGAAGCTTTCTTT. It is translated as CASSPRQGMNTEAFF.

In the case of this clone: Distinct nucleotide sequences in the sample also encode this CDR3. The V gene is TRBV19, the J gene TRBJ1-2; 7 positions match TRBD1. The J segment lost 4 bases and the V segment lost 3 bases, leaving 5 bases of the junction unmatched. CDR3 length: 14 amino acids. Germline V gives CDR1 LNHDA, CDR2 SQIVND (reference sequence). The CDR3 protein is CASSIRQGGYGYTF. As DNA, the CDR3 is TGTGCCAGTAGTATCCGACAGGGCGGCTATGGCTACACCTTC.

The J gene is TRBJ2-6, the V gene TRBV9; D might be TRBD2 (6 bases). V lost 0 bases and J lost 0, with 10 bases in between. CDR3 length: 17 residues. CDR1 and CDR2 (germline): SGDLS, YYNGEE. The CDR3 is CASSVAGVSSGANVLTF. The CDR3 DNA is TGTGCCAGCAGCGTAGCGGGGGTCAGCTCTGGGGCCAACGTCCTGACTTTC.

The chain employs TRBV7-3 and TRBJ2-1; TRBD1 might be the D (6 bases). The CDR3 is 16 residues long. With 5 bases removed from V and 0 bases from J, the gap between germline ends came to 14 bases. Germline V lookup: CDR1 SGHTA, CDR2 FQGTGA. CDR3 loop: CASSGRKGGSYNEQFF. The CDR3 DNA sequence: TGTGCCAGCAGCGGGCGCAAAGGGGGCTCCTACAATGAGCAGTTCTTC.

The J gene is TRBJ1-2, the V gene TRBV28, with TRBD1 matching over 8 bases. The ends lost 3 bases at V and 4 bases at J; junction bases unmatched: 7. Germline V gene data show CDR1 as MDHEN and CDR2 as SYDVKM. The CDR3 covers 15 residues. The CDR3 nucleotides are TGTGCCAGCAGTTTCCAGACAGGGGAGGGCTATGGCTACACCTTC. Translating gives CASSFQTGEGYGYTF.

The chain is built from TRBV6-1 and TRBJ1-5, with 8 bases that match TRBD1. CDR1 is MNHNS and CDR2 is SASEGT in the germline V gene. The CDR3 covers 14 residues. The V gene end was trimmed by 2 bases and the J gene end by 9 bases; junction bases not matched to a gene: 6. The CDR3 spells CASSETRGHWPQHF. The CDR3 DNA is TGTGCCAGCAGTGAAACCAGGGGGCATTGGCCCCAGCATTTT.

The chain joins TRBV30 to TRBJ2-7; maybe TRBD2 (6 bases). CDR1 and CDR2 from the germline V gene are GTSNPN and SVGIG (reference sequence). The CDR3 length is 13 residues. The germline V and J ends were trimmed by 2 bases and 5 bases, with 13 bases remaining between them. CDR3 bases: TGTGCCTGGAGTACGGGGGAGTCCAACGAGCAGTACTTC. This sequence encodes CAWSTGESNEQYF. The complete variable domain, with remaining parts taken from reference TRBV30 and TRBJ2-7, reads SQTIHQWPATLVQPVGSPLSLECTVEGTSNPNLYWYRQAAGRGLQLLFYSVGIGQISSEVPQNLSASRPQDRQFILSSKKLLLSDSGFYLCAWSTGESNEQYFGPGTRLTVT.

This clone has a handful of counts. V gene TRBV28 combines with J gene TRBJ1-1; D is unclear. Germline CDR1 is MDHEN and CDR2 is SYDVKM. This CDR3 contains 13 residues. The V end lost 6 bases, the J end lost 1 base, and 9 bases lay between the germline ends. CDR3 in DNA: TGTGCCAGCAGCCCCCAGTCGAACACTGAAGCTTTCTTT. Translating it yields CASSPQSNTEAFF.

This clone was recorded only once. The chain is built from TRBV6-2 or TRBV6-3 and TRBJ2-3; 12 bases line up with TRBD2. The V segment lost 6 bases and the J segment 2 bases; nucleotides outside the gene matches: 9. Germline CDR1 MNHEY, CDR2 SVGEGT. This CDR3 is built from 17 residues. The CDR3 bases are TGTGCCAGCAGCATCGGGACTAGCGGGCTAAACACAGATACGCAGTATTTT. Its protein is CASSIGTSGLNTDTQYF.

Notes on this clone: Other DNA sequences in this specimen translate into the identical CDR3. The chain joins TRBV6-5 to TRBJ1-5, with D possibly matching TRBD1 (6 bases). The CDR3 spans 14 residues. Germline CDR1 reads MNHEY; CDR2 reads SVGAGI. V lost 4 bases and J 1 base, leaving 8 bases between the germline ends. For the CDR3, the DNA is TGTGCCAGCAGTTCTCAGGGGAGCAATCAGCCCCAGCATTTT. Encoded protein: CASSSQGSNQPQHF.

This chain joins TRBV19 and TRBJ1-1; D not certain. V lost 5 bases and J lost 0, with 7 bases in between. Germline CDR1 is LNHDA and CDR2 is SQIVND (reference sequence). This CDR3 spans 13 amino acids. The CDR3: CASSYNMNTEAFF. The CDR3 DNA reads TGTGCCAGTAGTTATAACATGAACACTGAAGCTTTCTTT.

V is TRBV6-5 and J is TRBJ1-4; D may be TRBD1 (6 bases). Trimming removed 0 bases from V and 7 bases from J, with 12 bases in between. The CDR3 loop spans 15 amino acids. Germline V CDR1 and CDR2: MNHEY, SVGAGI. The CDR3 DNA is TGTGCCAGCAGTTACTCCCACAGGGTTGGTGAAAAACTGTTTTTT. Protein sequence: CASSYSHRVGEKLFF.

This clone showed up just a few times. The rearrangement joins TRBV28 to TRBJ1-2; D is undetermined. The V end was cut by 1 base, the J end by 7 bases, with 13 bases between. CDR3 length: 14 amino acids. The germline CDR1 and CDR2 sequences are MDHEN and SYDVKM. This CDR3 is CASSLYQPRGGYTF. The CDR3 region has the DNA TGTGCCAGCAGTTTATACCAACCACGGGGTGGCTACACCTTC.

The sample holds one count of this clone. This chain joins TRBV6-5 and TRBJ1-2; D is possibly TRBD1 (5 bases). CDR1 and CDR2 (germline): MNHEY, SVGAGI. V was trimmed by 2 bases and J by 8 bases, leaving 15 bases between them. The CDR3 contains 14 residues. CDR3: CASSYGVGGTGYTF. DNA of the CDR3: TGTGCCAGCAGTTACGGAGTCGGGGGGACGGGCTACACCTTC.

The rearrangement joins TRBV28 to TRBJ1-2, with a possible D match to TRBD1 (5 bases). CDR3 length: 14 residues. V shed 3 bases and J shed 8 bases, with 16 bases lying between them. Germline V gene sequence: CDR1 MDHEN, CDR2 SYDVKM. DNA of the CDR3: TGTGCCAGCAGTTTGGGCGGGGACCCCGGCGGCTACACCTTC. Encoded protein: CASSLGGDPGGYTF.

This chain joins TRBV5-1 and TRBJ2-7; possibly TRBD1 for D (5 bases). This CDR3 contains 12 residues. Germline V lookup: CDR1 SGHRS, CDR2 YFSETQ. V lost 5 bases to trimming and J lost 2 bases, with 8 bases between them. In DNA form, the CDR3 reads TGCGCCAGCAGACAGGACACCTACGAGCAGTACTTC. It codes for CASRQDTYEQYF.